Listed here are 17 T cell receptor beta chains from one sample, sequenced in a study of blood T cell repertoires in COVID-19. Method: immunoSEQ multiplex PCR; TCRdb's copy keeps in-frame clones and lacks some. The table includes roughly 400,000 clones, roughly nine tenths detected once. Sequences were obtained from PBMCs or T cells enriched from blood (not recorded which). Receptors originate from a young man who had recovered from COVID-19.

The rearrangement links TRBV21-1 to TRBJ2-7; TRBD2, the table's D call, was not compared with the DNA. TRBV21-1 is assigned pseudogene status. CDR3 length equals 16 residues. CDR3 loop: CASSKGRVAGVAEQYF. The CDR3 coding sequence is TGTGCCAGCAGCAAAGGAAGGGTAGCGGGAGTGGCAGAGCAGTACTTC.

For this clone: At one end, the junction sequence differs from germline, possibly due to a read error. This chain connects TRBV18 to TRBJ2-1; 9 bases align to TRBD2. In germline, CDR1 is KGHSH, CDR2 LQKENI. This CDR3 is 14 amino acids long. In DNA, the CDR3 is TGTGCCAGCTCGCCGGGACTAGCCTACTATGAGCAGTTCTTC. This encodes CASSPGLAYYEQFF. Variable domain in full (rest from reference TRBV18 and TRBJ2-1): NAGVMQNPRHLVRRRGQEARLRCSPMKGHSHVYWYRQLPEEGLKFMVYLQKENIIDESGMPKERFSAEFPKEGPSILRIQQVVRGDSAAYFCASSPGLAYYEQFFGPGTRLTVL.

In this sample, this clone turned up a few times. CDR3 in DNA: TGTGCCATCGGGACTAGCGGGAGCAATGAGCAGTTCTTC. Translated, it gives CAIGTSGSNEQFF. The chain employs TRBV3-1 (or the pseudogene TRBV3-2) and TRBJ2-1; 14 bases fit TRBD2. CDR3 length: 13 residues. J lost 6 bases, V lost 10 bases, and 2 bases had no gene match. The V gene's germline CDR1 is LGHDT and CDR2 YNNKEL (reference sequence).

This chain joins TRBV28 and TRBJ1-1; the D is unclear. This CDR3 is 16 amino acids long. The germline CDR1 and CDR2 sequences are MDHEN and SYDVKM. V gave up 2 bases and J gave up 6 bases, with 19 bases separating them. The CDR3 nucleotides are TGTGCCAGCAGTTTAGATGTCCCGGCGGGAAGCTCTGAAGCTTTCTTT. This sequence encodes CASSLDVPAGSSEAFF.

The genes are TRBV7-9 and TRBJ2-7; TRBD2 matches at 12 bases. The germline V gene has CDR1 SEHNR and CDR2 FQNEAQ (reference sequence). V shed 5 bases, J shed 4 bases, and the junction held 15 bases outside the gene matches. The CDR3 is 18 amino acids. The CDR3 spells CASSPRGLAGGYGYEQYF. The CDR3 DNA follows: TGTGCCAGCAGCCCAAGGGGACTAGCGGGCGGGTACGGGTACGAGCAGTACTTC.

The count of this clone is one. The rearrangement joins TRBV7-9 to TRBJ1-5; no definite D call. Germline V gives CDR1 SEHNR, CDR2 FQNEAQ (reference sequence). V lost 4 bases and J 5 bases, leaving 6 bases between the germline ends. This CDR3 region has 12 residues. The CDR3 sequence: CASSYNYQPQHF. DNA for the CDR3: TGTGCCAGCAGCTATAATTATCAGCCCCAGCATTTT.

J is TRBJ1-2 and V is TRBV7-2; 8 nucleotides match TRBD1. Germline assignment: CDR1 SGHTA and CDR2 FQGNSA. The CDR3 spans 15 residues. Trimming removed 4 bases from V and 6 bases from J; junction bases left unmatched: 10. The CDR3 region is CASSSAQGALDGYTF. The CDR3 DNA follows: TGTGCCAGCAGCTCGGCCCAGGGGGCACTGGATGGCTACACCTTC.

The rearrangement joins TRBV11-2 to TRBJ1-5, with 10 nucleotides matching TRBD1. CDR1 SGHAT and CDR2 FQNNGV come from the germline V gene. The CDR3 extends over 14 amino acids. With 3 bases clipped from V and 5 bases from J, the junction kept 1 base outside the gene matches. CDR3 coding DNA: TGTGCCAGCAGCTTTGGACAGGGGGATCAGCCCCAGCATTTT. This translates into CASSFGQGDQPQHF. The whole variable domain, filled in from reference TRBV11-2 and TRBJ1-5, reads EAGVAQSPRYKIIEKRQSVAFWCNPISGHATLYWYQQILGQGPKLLIQFQNNGVVDDSQLPKDRFSAERLKGVDSTLKIQPAKLEDSAVYLCASSFGQGDQPQHFGDGTRLSIL.

J is TRBJ1-1 and V is TRBV24-1, with no clear D. CDR1 is KGHDR and CDR2 is SFDVKD in the germline V gene. With 6 bases removed from V and 0 bases from J, the gap between germline ends came to 7 bases. The CDR3 extends over 13 amino acids. The CDR3 loop reads CATSSAVNTEAFF. CDR3 nucleotide sequence: TGTGCCACCAGTTCAGCGGTGAACACTGAAGCTTTCTTT.

This rearrangement joins TRBV12-3 or TRBV12-4 to TRBJ1-1; the D gene is possibly TRBD1 (6 bases). There are 13 residues in the CDR3. Trimming removed 7 bases at V and 5 bases at J, with 14 bases between. The CDR3 nucleotides read TGTGCCAGCAAGTCGGGGGGGCGGACTGAAGCTTTCTTT. Translating it yields CASKSGGRTEAFF.

The rearrangement links TRBV5-1 to TRBJ2-7; 14 bases agree with TRBD2. This CDR3 region has 17 residues. CDR1 is SGHRS, CDR2 YFSETQ, per germline. V dropped 4 bases and J dropped 2; count of bases not matched to a gene: 8. CDR3 sequence (DNA): TGCGCCAGCAGCCCAAGACTAGCGGGAGGGCAACCCTACGAGCAGTACTTC. As protein: CASSPRLAGGQPYEQYF.

The rearrangement uses TRBV2 and TRBJ2-5; tentatively, D is TRBD1 (6 bases). The V gene's germline CDR1 is SNHLY and CDR2 FYNNEI. Trimming stripped 8 bases from V and 0 bases from J, with 16 bases between. The CDR3 length is 15 residues. This chain's CDR3 is CASLEQGTHQETQYF. CDR3 coding DNA: TGTGCCAGCCTCGAACAGGGCACCCACCAAGAGACCCAGTACTTC.

This clone was observed once. This sequence joins TRBV19 and TRBJ2-1; TRBD2 agrees at 8 bases. Germline values: CDR1 LNHDA, CDR2 SQIVND (reference sequence). Trimming at V came to 5 bases and at J to 15 bases, leaving 9 bases not matched to a gene. The CDR3 is 12 residues long. CDR3 nucleotides: TGTGCCAGTAGTCCTAGCGGGTCCCCCCTGTTCTTC. This codes for CASSPSGSPLFF.

The chain couples TRBV10-3 to TRBJ1-2, with 7 bases identical to TRBD1. The CDR3 length is 15 residues. CDR1 and CDR2 (germline): ENHRY, SYGVKD. The V segment lost 2 bases and the J segment 7 bases; nucleotides outside the gene matches: 10. CDR3 DNA sequence: TGTGCCATCAGTGAGCCCGTCCGACAGGGAAGTGGCTACACCTTC. This codes for CAISEPVRQGSGYTF.

V gene TRBV10-2 combines with J gene TRBJ2-5; D not certain. The CDR3 consists of 14 residues. V lost 5 bases to trimming and J lost 5 bases, with 15 bases between them. The germline gives CDR1 WSHSY, CDR2 SAAADI. The CDR3 DNA reads as TGCGCCAGCAGTTCGTCCTGGGTGGAGGAGACCCAGTACTTC. Translated, it gives CASSSSWVEETQYF.

The DNA for the CDR3 is TGTGCCAGCAGCTTCTATGAACAAGAGACCCAGTACTTC. This codes for CASSFYEQETQYF. This sequence joins TRBV5-4 and TRBJ2-5; the D is unclear. Looked up from germline, CDR1 is SGHNT and CDR2 is YYREEE (reference sequence). The length of the CDR3 is 13 residues. V lost 2 bases to trimming and J lost 2 bases, with 7 bases between them. Supplemented by reference TRBV5-4 and TRBJ2-5, the full variable domain reads ETGVTQSPTHLIKTRGQQVTLRCSSQSGHNTVSWYQQALGQGPQFIFQYYREEENGRGNFPPRFSGLQFPNYSSELNVNALELDDSALYLCASSFYEQETQYFGPGTRLLVL.

The rearrangement joins TRBV3-1 (or the pseudogene TRBV3-2) to TRBJ2-3; no clear D. The CDR3 extends over 15 amino acids. Germline CDR1 LGHDT, CDR2 YNNKEL (reference sequence). The ends were cut back, 2 bases at V and 4 bases at J, with 13 bases in the middle. Here the CDR3 DNA reads TGTGCCAGCAGCCAAACAGCTGGGTTCGCAGATACGCAGTATTTT. The encoded protein is CASSQTAGFADTQYF.